In its sample, the clone carrying this T cell receptor (beta chain) was seen many times. TCRdb recomputed calls from the 5' RACE reads with MiXCR, one row per CDR3 protein. The repertoire holds hundreds of thousands of distinct CDR3 sequences, around 7.8% seen once, with 6.5% to 7% in the top ten. This record belongs to a study of CD8 T cells in ankylosing spondylitis. V trimming: 1 base; J trimming: 5 bases; junction bases outside the gene matches: 2. This CDR3 spans 15 amino acids. Germline V gene lookup returns CDR1 SGHTA and CDR2 FQGNSA. This clonotype originated in a male donor with ankylosing spondylitis or in good health (not recorded which). What was sequenced was blood, either unsorted or a sorted T cell fraction (not recorded which). This sequence joins TRBV7-2 and TRBJ2-2; 9 bases are a match to TRBD2. As DNA, the CDR3 is TGTGCCAGCAGCTTAGGTCTAGCGGGAACCGGGGAGCTGTTTTTT. Its translation: CASSLGLAGTGELFF.